These 24 T cell receptor beta chains came from one sample sequenced in a study of identical twins. One entry per CDR3 protein, called by TCRdb with MiXCR from the 5' RACE reads. The sample records about 690,000 distinct CDR3 sequences, around 6% being singletons. Sequencing was carried out using naive T cells sorted from blood. These receptor sequences come from a man younger than 35 in good health.

The rearrangement links TRBV28 to TRBJ2-5, with 8 bases that match TRBD2. Looked up from germline, CDR1 is MDHEN and CDR2 is SYDVKM. Germline trimming cut 4 bases from V and 1 base from J; bases unmatched to any gene: 5. CDR3 length equals 15 residues. The CDR3, as DNA: TGTGCCAGCAGTTCCCTGACTAGCGCCCAAGAGACCCAGTACTTC. Amino acids: CASSSLTSAQETQYF.

The chain recombines TRBV28 with TRBJ2-7; 8 nucleotides align to TRBD2. V shed 5 bases, J shed 0 bases, and the junction held 12 bases outside the gene matches. The CDR3 is 17 residues long. Germline values: CDR1 MDHEN, CDR2 SYDVKM. DNA for the CDR3: TGTGCCAGCAGTCCGTCGGGCGGGGGGCCGAGCTCCTACGAGCAGTACTTC. Its translation: CASSPSGGGPSSYEQYF.

This clonotype was seen just once. This sequence joins TRBV7-8 and TRBJ2-2; 7 nucleotides match TRBD1. In germline, CDR1 is SGHVS, CDR2 FQNEAQ. V lost 5 bases and J lost 2; bases outside the gene matches: 5. The CDR3 loop spans 15 amino acids. DNA for the CDR3: TGTGCCAGCAGCCCGCACAGGGGTAACACCGGGGAGCTGTTTTTT. This translates into CASSPHRGNTGELFF.

This chain's CDR3 is CASTPQGSGANVLTF. The CDR3 nucleotides are TGTGCCAGCACCCCCCAGGGATCTGGGGCCAACGTCCTGACTTTC. The chain joins TRBV7-3 to TRBJ2-6; D may be TRBD1 (5 bases). CDR1 SGHTA and CDR2 FQGTGA come from the germline V gene. The CDR3 spans 15 residues. V dropped 7 bases and J dropped 1 base, with 11 bases sitting between them.

There are a few counts of this clonotype. CDR3 coding DNA: TGTGCCAGCAGCCCAAGGGGAGGGCGTCCCTACGAGCAGTACTTC. Amino acid sequence: CASSPRGGRPYEQYF. The V gene is TRBV27, the J gene TRBJ2-7, with 7 bases that match TRBD2. V was clipped by 6 bases and J by 2 bases; unmatched bases: 10. The CDR3 runs to 15 residues. Per germline, CDR1 MNHEY and CDR2 SMNVEV (reference sequence).

This clonotype was seen a few times. The chain links TRBV4-1 to TRBJ1-5; D possibly corresponds to TRBD1 (5 bases). V was trimmed by 4 bases and J by 7 bases, leaving 14 bases between them. This CDR3 has 14 amino acids. In germline, CDR1 is MGHRA, CDR2 YSYEKL. CDR3: CASSREGPGQPQHF. In DNA form, the CDR3 reads TGCGCCAGCAGCCGAGAGGGGCCTGGCCAGCCCCAGCATTTT.

In this sample, this clonotype turned up many times. At one end the junction does not follow the germline gene, possibly because of a read error. The genes are TRBV5-1 and TRBJ2-1; 7 bases map to TRBD2. The CDR3 is made up of 16 amino acids. Germline CDR1 SGHRS, CDR2 YFSETQ. CDR3 amino acids: CASSHPPGLLYNEQFF. The CDR3 bases are TGCGCCAGCAGCCATCCTCCGGGACTACTCTACAATGAGCAGTTTTTC. Drawing the rest from reference TRBV5-1 and TRBJ2-1, the complete variable domain is KAGVTQTPRYLIKTRGQQVTLSCSPISGHRSVSWYQQTPGQGLQFLFEYFSETQRNKGNFPGRFSGRQFSNSRSEMNVSTLELGDSALYLCASSHPPGLLYNEQFFGPGTRLTVL.

This clonotype appeared a few times. V is TRBV4-2 and J is TRBJ2-5; 7 bases align to TRBD1. The CDR3 totals 16 residues. The V and J ends lost 1 base and 3 bases, in that order; junction bases with no gene match: 8. Per germline, CDR1 LGHNA and CDR2 YNFKEQ. The CDR3 loop reads CASSQVGGAGEETQYF. As DNA, the CDR3 is TGTGCCAGCAGCCAAGTAGGGGGCGCCGGGGAAGAGACCCAGTACTTC.

This clonotype has a handful of counts. The chain has TRBV12-3 or TRBV12-4 and TRBJ2-7, with 9 positions matching TRBD2. The CDR3 is made up of 12 amino acids. Trimming took 8 bases from V and 4 from J; bases not matched to a gene: 3. The CDR3 coding sequence is TGTGCCAGCGGACTAGCGAGGTACGAGCAGTACTTC. Encoded protein: CASGLARYEQYF.

The table lists this clonotype with a few counts. The J gene is TRBJ1-3, the V gene TRBV7-2, with D perhaps TRBD1 (5 bases). In germline, CDR1 is SGHTA, CDR2 FQGNSA. The CDR3 runs to 14 residues. Trimming took off 6 bases at V and 0 bases at J, with 9 bases between the two ends. The CDR3 region is CASRQASSGNTIYF. In DNA form, the CDR3 reads TGTGCCAGCAGACAGGCTAGCTCTGGAAACACCATATATTTT.

To note about this clonotype: This could be a read error, since a much larger clone is one nucleotide away. The chain joins TRBV30 to TRBJ2-2; D perhaps matches TRBD2 (5 bases). CDR1 and CDR2 (germline): GTSNPN, SVGIG (reference sequence). The CDR3 contains 12 residues. DNA for the CDR3: TGTGCCTGGAGCGGAGGCACCGGGGAGCTGATTTTT. Translating it yields CAWSGGTGELIF. The variable domain in full, completed from reference TRBV30 and TRBJ2-2, reads SQTIHQWPATLVQPVGSPLSLECTVEGTSNPNLYWYRQAAGRGLQLLFYSVGIGQISSEVPQNLSASRPQDRQFILSSKKLLLSDSGFYLCAWSGGTGELIFGEGSRLTVL.

This clonotype has more than one count but fewer than ten. This chain connects TRBV7-2 to TRBJ1-5; D gene uncertain. The CDR3 consists of 15 residues. V lost 2 bases and J lost 3, with 11 bases in between. The germline gives CDR1 SGHTA, CDR2 FQGNSA. CDR3 DNA sequence: TGTGCCAGCAGCTTATTTAGGGCGGACAATCAGCCCCAGCATTTT. Translating it yields CASSLFRADNQPQHF.

This clonotype has just a few counts. The V gene is TRBV7-2, the J gene TRBJ2-1; D possibly matches TRBD1 or TRBD2 (5 bases each). CDR3 length: 12 amino acids. Germline CDR1 reads SGHTA; CDR2 reads FQGNSA. V gave up 5 bases and J gave up 10 bases, with 12 bases separating them. The CDR3 is CASSPRWDEQFF. The CDR3 bases are TGTGCCAGCAGCCCACGGTGGGACGAGCAGTTCTTC. Variable domain in full (rest from reference TRBV7-2 and TRBJ2-1): GAGVSQSPSNKVTEKGKDVELRCDPISGHTALYWYRQSLGQGLEFLIYFQGNSAPDKSGLPSDRFSAERTGGSVSTLTIQRTQQEDSAVYLCASSPRWDEQFFGPGTRLTVL.

This clonotype was detected ten times or more. The V and J genes are TRBV29-1 and TRBJ2-1; a possible D gene is TRBD2 (5 bases). Trimming shortened V by 6 bases and J by 6 bases, and 12 bases separated the two germline ends. Germline CDR1 reads SQVTM; CDR2 reads ANQGSEA. The CDR3 loop spans 12 amino acids. The CDR3 region is CSVGLVGNEQFF. CDR3 coding DNA: TGCAGCGTCGGACTTGTAGGCAATGAGCAGTTCTTC.

This clonotype was seen repeatedly, ten times or more. The V and J genes are TRBV29-1 and TRBJ1-2; 9 bases line up with TRBD1. The CDR3 totals 12 residues. The ends lost 8 bases at V and 6 bases at J; junction bases unmatched: 7. Germline CDR1 is SQVTM and CDR2 is ANQGSEA. The DNA of the CDR3 is TGCAGCTCGGCCAGGACAGGGGATGGCTACACCTTC. Translated: CSSARTGDGYTF.

The CDR3 sequence is CAGPGQGNQPQHF. The CDR3 coding sequence is TGTGCGGGCCCGGGCCAGGGGAATCAGCCCCAGCATTTT. This chain connects TRBV6-1 to TRBJ1-5; D perhaps matches TRBD1 (6 bases). The CDR3 runs to 13 residues. Germline V gene lookup returns CDR1 MNHNS and CDR2 SASEGT.

This clonotype has a count of ten or more. V is TRBV20-1 and J is TRBJ2-3, with TRBD2 as a possible D gene (6 bases). V lost 3 bases and J 3 bases, leaving 10 bases between the germline ends. The CDR3 is 13 residues long. Germline V gene lookup returns CDR1 DFQATT and CDR2 SNEGSKA (reference sequence). CDR3 in DNA: TGCAGTGCTAGTGGCGGGGCGACAGATACGCAGTATTTT. Translating gives CSASGGATDTQYF.

The chain couples TRBV5-1 to TRBJ2-5, with 7 bases that match TRBD2. Per germline, CDR1 SGHRS and CDR2 YFSETQ. The CDR3 runs to 15 residues. The V segment lost 6 bases and the J segment 5 bases; nucleotides outside the gene matches: 13. CDR3 bases: TGCGCCAGCACCGCGCTTGGGGAGGGCCGGGAGACCCAGTACTTC. It codes for CASTALGEGRETQYF. Complete variable domain (other parts from reference TRBV5-1 and TRBJ2-5): KAGVTQTPRYLIKTRGQQVTLSCSPISGHRSVSWYQQTPGQGLQFLFEYFSETQRNKGNFPGRFSGRQFSNSRSEMNVSTLELGDSALYLCASTALGEGRETQYFGPGTRLLVL.

At least ten counts were recorded for this clonotype. This chain joins TRBV7-2 and TRBJ2-7; no clear D. Per germline, CDR1 SGHTA and CDR2 FQGNSA. The V gene lost 3 bases and the J gene lost 2 bases, with 8 bases spanning the gap. CDR3 size: 13 residues. CDR3 residues: CASSFYGTYEQYF. CDR3 nucleotides: TGTGCCAGCAGCTTCTATGGGACCTACGAGCAGTACTTC.

This clonotype was detected many times. The J gene is TRBJ1-1, the V gene TRBV29-1; D possibly corresponds to TRBD1 (5 bases). Germline lookup yields CDR1 SQVTM and CDR2 ANQGSEA. The CDR3 length is 13 residues. The germline V and J ends were trimmed by 6 bases and 1 base, with 12 bases remaining between them. Here the CDR3 reads CSVQTVTNTEAFF. CDR3 DNA: TGCAGCGTACAGACAGTTACGAACACTGAAGCTTTCTTT.

This clonotype has only a few counts. Here the CDR3 DNA reads TGTGCCAGCAGCCGCCAAGGACCGGGCGATGAGCAGTTCTTC. Translating gives CASSRQGPGDEQFF. This chain uses TRBV7-9 with TRBJ2-1; D not resolved. Germline-derived CDR1 and CDR2 are SEHNR and FQNEAQ (reference sequence). The V gene lost 5 bases and the J gene lost 8 bases, with 16 bases spanning the gap. The CDR3 loop spans 14 amino acids.

This clonotype was seen a few times. The chain is built from TRBV11-2 and TRBJ2-5; tentatively, D is TRBD1 (6 bases). Germline V gene data show CDR1 as SGHAT and CDR2 as FQNNGV. With 4 bases removed from V and 2 bases from J, the gap between germline ends came to 14 bases. This CDR3 comprises 15 residues. The CDR3 nucleotides read TGTGCCAGCAGCTCCGGACAGACCTTTCAAGAGACCCAGTACTTC. It encodes CASSSGQTFQETQYF.

This clonotype was observed at least ten times. The chain carries TRBV5-8 and TRBJ2-7; D remains unclear. CDR3 length equals 10 residues. CDR1 is SGHTS and CDR2 is YDEGEE in the germline V gene. V was clipped by 4 bases and J by 5 bases, with 4 bases between them. The chain's CDR3 is CASSPDEQYV. The CDR3 DNA follows: TGTGCCAGCAGCCCTGACGAGCAGTACGTC.

This sequence joins TRBV20-1 and TRBJ1-5; D is uncertain. The CDR3 contains 15 residues. The germline V and J ends were trimmed by 5 bases and 2 bases, with 16 bases remaining between them. CDR1 is DFQATT and CDR2 is SNEGSKA in the germline V gene (reference sequence). The CDR3 loop reads CSAPGLSLGNQPQHF. As DNA, the CDR3 is TGCAGTGCTCCCGGACTCTCCTTGGGCAATCAGCCCCAGCATTTT.